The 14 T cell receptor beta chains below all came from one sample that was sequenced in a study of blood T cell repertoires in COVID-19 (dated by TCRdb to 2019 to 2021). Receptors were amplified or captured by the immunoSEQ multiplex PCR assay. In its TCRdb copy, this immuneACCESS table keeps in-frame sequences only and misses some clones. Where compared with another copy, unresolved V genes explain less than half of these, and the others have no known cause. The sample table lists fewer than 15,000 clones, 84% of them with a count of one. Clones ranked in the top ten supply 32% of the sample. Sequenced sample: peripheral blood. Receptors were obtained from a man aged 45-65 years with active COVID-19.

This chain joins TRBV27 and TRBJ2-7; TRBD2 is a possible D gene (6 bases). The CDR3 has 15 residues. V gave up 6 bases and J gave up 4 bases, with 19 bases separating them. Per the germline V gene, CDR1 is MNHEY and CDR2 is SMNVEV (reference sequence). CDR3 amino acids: CASRGLTEGTYEQYF. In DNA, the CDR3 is TGTGCCAGCAGAGGCCTTACGGAGGGAACGTACGAGCAGTACTTC.

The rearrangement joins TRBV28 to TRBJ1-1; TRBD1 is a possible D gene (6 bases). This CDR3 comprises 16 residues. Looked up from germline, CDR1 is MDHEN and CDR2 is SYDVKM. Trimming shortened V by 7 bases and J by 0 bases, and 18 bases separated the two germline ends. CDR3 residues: CASIPTGGDMNTEAFF. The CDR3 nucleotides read TGTGCCAGCATTCCAACTGGTGGGGACATGAACACTGAAGCTTTCTTT.

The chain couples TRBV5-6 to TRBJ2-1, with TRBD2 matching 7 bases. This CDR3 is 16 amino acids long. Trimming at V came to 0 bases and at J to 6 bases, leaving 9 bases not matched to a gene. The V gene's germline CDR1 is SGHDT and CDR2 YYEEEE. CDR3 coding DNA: TGTGCCAGCAGCTTGGACGGCGGGAGCAATTCCAATGAGCAGTTCTTC. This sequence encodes CASSLDGGSNSNEQFF.

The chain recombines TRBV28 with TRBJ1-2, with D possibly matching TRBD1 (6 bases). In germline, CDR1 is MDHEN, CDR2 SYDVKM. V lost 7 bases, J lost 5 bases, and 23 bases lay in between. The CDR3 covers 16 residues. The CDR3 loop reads CASTPGTPGESYGYTF. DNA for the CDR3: TGTGCCAGCACTCCCGGGACACCCGGGGAGTCGTATGGCTACACCTTC.

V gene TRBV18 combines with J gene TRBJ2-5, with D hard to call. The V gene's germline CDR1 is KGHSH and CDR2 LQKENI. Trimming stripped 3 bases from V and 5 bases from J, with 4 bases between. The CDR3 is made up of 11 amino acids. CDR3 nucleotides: TGTGCCAGCTCACCCGGGGAGACCCAGTACTTC. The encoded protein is CASSPGETQYF.

The CDR3 coding sequence is TGCGCCAGCAGCCAAGACGAGACGCTGAGGGCGAACACTGAAGCTTTCTTT. It translates to CASSQDETLRANTEAFF. The V call is TRBV4-1, the J call TRBJ1-1; D gene ambiguous. In germline, CDR1 is MGHRA, CDR2 YSYEKL. The CDR3 is 17 amino acids. V was clipped by 0 bases and J by 1 base, with 15 bases between them.

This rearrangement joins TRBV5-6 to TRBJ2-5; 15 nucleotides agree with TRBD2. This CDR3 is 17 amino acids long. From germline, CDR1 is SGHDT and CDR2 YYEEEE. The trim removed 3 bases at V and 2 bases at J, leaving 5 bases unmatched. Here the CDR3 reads CASSSSGLAGGQETQYF. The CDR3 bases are TGTGCCAGCAGCTCCTCGGGACTAGCGGGAGGACAAGAGACCCAGTACTTC.

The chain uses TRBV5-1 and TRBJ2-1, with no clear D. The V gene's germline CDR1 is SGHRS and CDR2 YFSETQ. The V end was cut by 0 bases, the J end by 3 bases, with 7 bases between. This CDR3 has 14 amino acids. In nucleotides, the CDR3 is TGCGCCAGCAGCTTGGGCGGCGGCTACAATGAGCAGTTCTTC. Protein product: CASSLGGGYNEQFF.

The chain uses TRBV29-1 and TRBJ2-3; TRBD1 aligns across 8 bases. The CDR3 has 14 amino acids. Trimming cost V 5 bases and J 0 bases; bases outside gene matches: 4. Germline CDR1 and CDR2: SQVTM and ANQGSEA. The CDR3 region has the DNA TGCAGCGTTCGACAGGGGTCCAGCACAGATACGCAGTATTTT. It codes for CSVRQGSSTDTQYF.

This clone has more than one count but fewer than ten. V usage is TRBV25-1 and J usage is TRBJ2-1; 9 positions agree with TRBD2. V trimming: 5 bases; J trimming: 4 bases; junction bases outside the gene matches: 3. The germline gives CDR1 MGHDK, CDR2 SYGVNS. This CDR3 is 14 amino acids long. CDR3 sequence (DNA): TGTGCCAGCAGTTTAGCGGGGGATTACAATGAGCAGTTCTTC. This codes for CASSLAGDYNEQFF. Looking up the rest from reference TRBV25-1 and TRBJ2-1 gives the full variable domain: EADIYQTPRYLVIGTGKKITLECSQTMGHDKMYWYQQDPGMELHLIHYSYGVNSTEKGDLSSESTVSRIRTEHFPLTLESARPSHTSQYLCASSLAGDYNEQFFGPGTRLTVL.

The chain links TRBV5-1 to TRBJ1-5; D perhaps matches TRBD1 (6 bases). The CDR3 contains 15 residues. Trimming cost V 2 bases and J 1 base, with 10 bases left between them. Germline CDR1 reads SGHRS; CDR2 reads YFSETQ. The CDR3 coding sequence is TGCGCCAGCAGCTTATCAGGGGCCAGCAATCAGCCCCAGCATTTT. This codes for CASSLSGASNQPQHF.

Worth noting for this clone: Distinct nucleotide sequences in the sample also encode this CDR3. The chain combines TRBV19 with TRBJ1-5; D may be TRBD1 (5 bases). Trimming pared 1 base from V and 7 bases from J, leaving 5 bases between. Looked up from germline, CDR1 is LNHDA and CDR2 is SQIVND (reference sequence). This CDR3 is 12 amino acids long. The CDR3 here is CASSIGGQPQHF. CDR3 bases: TGTGCCAGTAGTATAGGGGGCCAGCCCCAGCATTTT.

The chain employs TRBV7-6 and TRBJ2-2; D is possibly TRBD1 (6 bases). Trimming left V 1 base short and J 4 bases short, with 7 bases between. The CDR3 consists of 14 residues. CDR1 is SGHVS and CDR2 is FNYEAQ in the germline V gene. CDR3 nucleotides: TGTGCCAGCAGCTTAGGGGGGCGCACCGGGGAGCTGTTTTTT. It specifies CASSLGGRTGELFF.

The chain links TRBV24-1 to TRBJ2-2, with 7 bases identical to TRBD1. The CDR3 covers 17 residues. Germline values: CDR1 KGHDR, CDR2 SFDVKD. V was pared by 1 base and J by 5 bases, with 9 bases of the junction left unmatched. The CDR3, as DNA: TGTGCCACCAGTGATTTTCTCGACAGGGCCAAGACCGGGGAGCTGTTTTTT. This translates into CATSDFLDRAKTGELFF.